This TCR beta chain was recorded in a study of T cell responses to AZD1222 COVID-19 vaccine. Study-wide results and caveats: Donors were largely white British and mainly female; clonal diversity was possibly underestimated. The number of AZD1222 recipients seropositive at baseline was only 6 or 7.

This CDR3 region has 11 residues. The germline V and J ends were trimmed by 7 bases and 5 bases, with 8 bases remaining between them. The data were produced by immunoSEQ multiplex PCR, yet TCRdb's version contains in-frame clones alone and is incomplete. Here the sample spans 98,000 or so clones, over 85% being singletons. Worth noting for this clone: Its specificity is not known.

This sequence was found in an adult in good health. Sequencing used peripheral blood, obtained on day 0 of MenACWY control vaccination. The chain employs TRBV12-3 or TRBV12-4 and TRBJ2-5; D not resolved. The CDR3 DNA reads TGTGCCAGCACCCTAAAGGAGACCCAGTACTTC. This gives the protein CASTLKETQYF.